The 7 T cell receptor beta chains reported below all come from one sample, sequenced in a study of T cells in localized non-small cell lung cancer. Data came from immunoSEQ multiplex PCR; TCRdb stores just in-frame clones and leaves some out. The sample contains around 94,000 clones, roughly 87% of which appear only once. The sequenced sample was peripheral blood, obtained before any cancer treatment. These receptors all stem from a man between 40 and 69 years old with stage I squamous cell lung carcinoma.

The genes are TRBV2 and TRBJ2-3; unclear D gene. Germline V lookup: CDR1 SNHLY, CDR2 FYNNEI. Trimming stripped 4 bases from V and 4 bases from J, with 9 bases between. This CDR3 comprises 13 residues. The CDR3 here is CASSVSLPDTQYF. The CDR3 DNA reads as TGTGCCAGCAGTGTCAGTCTGCCAGATACGCAGTATTTT.

The chain couples TRBV11-2 to TRBJ1-6; maybe TRBD1 (6 bases). In germline, CDR1 is SGHAT, CDR2 FQNNGV. The CDR3 spans 16 residues. The germline V and J ends were trimmed by 5 bases and 3 bases, with 14 bases remaining between them. The CDR3 here is CASSTGGGGYNSPLHF. The CDR3 region has the DNA TGTGCCAGCAGCACCGGGGGAGGGGGCTATAATTCACCCCTCCACTTT.

The chain couples TRBV10-2 to TRBJ1-1; unclear D gene. Germline lookup yields CDR1 WSHSY and CDR2 SAAADI. The CDR3 covers 13 residues. Trimming took 5 bases from V and 0 from J, leaving 7 bases between them. The CDR3 is CASSLDLNTEAFF. The DNA of the CDR3 is TGCGCCAGCAGTCTAGACCTGAACACTGAAGCTTTCTTT.

V is TRBV6-5 and J is TRBJ1-1; D is undetermined. V lost 3 bases and J 4 bases, leaving 12 bases between the germline ends. Germline loops: CDR1 MNHEY, CDR2 SVGAGI. This CDR3 region has 14 residues. Here the CDR3 reads CASSYIAVGTEAFF. Written as DNA, the CDR3 is TGTGCCAGCAGTTATATCGCTGTGGGCACTGAAGCTTTCTTT.

About this clone: Mismatch with germline at one junction end may stem from a read error. This chain uses TRBV5-1 with TRBJ1-1; D is ambiguous. In germline, CDR1 is SGHRS, CDR2 YFSETQ. This CDR3 has 14 amino acids. The CDR3 is CANSLAGLNTEAFF. DNA of the CDR3: TGCGCCAACAGCTTGGCGGGATTGAACACTGAAGCTTTCTTT.

The V gene is TRBV6-5, the J gene TRBJ2-7; 10 nucleotides match TRBD1. This CDR3 contains 13 residues. V trimming: 8 bases; J trimming: 3 bases; junction bases outside the gene matches: 4. Per germline, CDR1 MNHEY and CDR2 SVGAGI. For the CDR3, the DNA is TGTGCCAGCCGGGACAGGGGTTTCTACGAGCAGTACTTC. Protein: CASRDRGFYEQYF.

The rearrangement links TRBV19 to TRBJ1-5; no firm D call. Germline-derived CDR1 and CDR2 are LNHDA and SQIVND (reference sequence). V was trimmed by 2 bases and J by 0 bases, leaving 11 bases between them. The length of the CDR3 is 16 residues. The CDR3 loop is CASSISDGYSNQPQHF. The CDR3 DNA reads TGTGCCAGTAGTATATCAGATGGCTATAGCAATCAGCCCCAGCATTTT.